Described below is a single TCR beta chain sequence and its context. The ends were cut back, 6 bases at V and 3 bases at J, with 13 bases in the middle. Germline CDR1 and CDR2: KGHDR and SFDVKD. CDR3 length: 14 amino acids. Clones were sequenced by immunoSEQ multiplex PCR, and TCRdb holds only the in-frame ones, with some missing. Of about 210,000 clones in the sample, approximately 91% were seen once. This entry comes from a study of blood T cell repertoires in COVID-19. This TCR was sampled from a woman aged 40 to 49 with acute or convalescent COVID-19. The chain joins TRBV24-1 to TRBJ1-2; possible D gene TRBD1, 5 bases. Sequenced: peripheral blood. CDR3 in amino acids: CATSLPGLDYGYTF. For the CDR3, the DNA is TGTGCCACCAGTTTACCAGGGCTCGACTATGGCTACACCTTC.